The 8 T cell receptor beta chains presented below share a single source sample, sequenced in a study of shared clonotypes between healthy human individuals. Measured with immunoSEQ multiplex PCR; TCRdb has only the in-frame clones, and not every one. Of some 2,100,000 clones in the sample, more than 85% were seen once. Selected positively for CCR7 and CD45RO-negative, naive CD8 cells excluded terminally differentiated effector memory CD45RA+ cells. The sequenced material came from naive CD8+ T cells from PBMCs. Every receptor here comes from a man younger than 30 in good health. Some clones in this sample may be carry-over from other donors' samples.

The gene calls are TRBV4-1 and TRBJ1-4, with no clear D. The length of the CDR3 is 16 residues. V shed 4 bases and J shed 8 bases, with 20 bases lying between them. Germline CDR1 and CDR2: MGHRA and YSYEKL. The CDR3 reads CASSPRTADPTEKLFF. DNA of the CDR3: TGCGCCAGCAGCCCCCGAACCGCCGATCCAACCGAAAAACTGTTTTTT.

The CDR3 sequence is CASSLVAGTYGYTF. The DNA for the CDR3 is TGTGCCAGCAGCTTAGTCGCAGGGACCTATGGCTACACCTTC. The genes are TRBV7-9 and TRBJ1-2, with a possible D match to TRBD1 (5 bases). Trimming removed 1 base at V and 4 bases at J, with 10 bases between. This CDR3 comprises 14 residues. CDR1 is SEHNR and CDR2 is FQNEAQ in the germline V gene (reference sequence).

This chain uses TRBV7-9 with TRBJ1-1, with 9 bases fitting TRBD1. Germline V CDR1 and CDR2: SEHNR, FQNEAQ (reference sequence). CDR3 length: 15 amino acids. With V trimmed by 3 bases and J by 1 base, 3 bases remained unmatched. This CDR3 is CASSFDRGTNTEAFF. For the CDR3, the DNA is TGTGCCAGCAGCTTCGACAGGGGGACGAACACTGAAGCTTTCTTT.

This clone was recorded only once. The same CDR3 is also encoded by other DNA sequences in this sample. The chain recombines TRBV5-1 with TRBJ2-3; perhaps TRBD1 as D (5 bases). Germline values: CDR1 SGHRS, CDR2 YFSETQ. The CDR3 is 14 residues long. Trimming pared 3 bases from V and 3 bases from J, leaving 11 bases between. Here the CDR3 DNA reads TGCGCCAGCAGCTCAGGGCAGGGAACAGATACGCAGTATTTT. Translated: CASSSGQGTDTQYF.

A remark on this clone: The same CDR3 arises from other DNA sequences in this sample as well. V gene TRBV27 combines with J gene TRBJ2-1; D ambiguous. V was clipped by 2 bases and J by 2 bases, with 4 bases between them. CDR1 MNHEY and CDR2 SMNVEV come from the germline V gene (reference sequence). This CDR3 contains 13 residues. The DNA for the CDR3 is TGTGCCAGCAGTTTACGGCCCTACAATGAGCAGTTCTTC. Translation gives CASSLRPYNEQFF.

J is TRBJ2-3 and V is TRBV2, with 11 bases matching TRBD2. V lost 6 bases to trimming and J lost 2 bases; unmatched junction nucleotides: 4. This CDR3 is 15 amino acids long. CDR1 is SNHLY, CDR2 FYNNEI, per germline. The CDR3 here is CASSTTSGDTDTQYF. The DNA of the CDR3 is TGTGCCAGCAGCACGACTAGCGGGGACACAGATACGCAGTATTTT.

The genes are TRBV10-3 and TRBJ1-2; tentative D call: TRBD1 (5 bases). This CDR3 is 14 amino acids long. Trimming took off 3 bases at V and 3 bases at J, with 11 bases between the two ends. The germline V gene has CDR1 ENHRY and CDR2 SYGVKD. Written as DNA, the CDR3 is TGTGCCATCAGTGATGGGCCGGGGGACTATGGCTACACCTTC. This sequence encodes CAISDGPGDYGYTF.

This chain links TRBV19 with TRBJ2-7, with D possibly being TRBD2 (5 bases). V lost 1 base to trimming and J lost 5 bases, with 9 bases between them. Germline CDR1 LNHDA, CDR2 SQIVND (reference sequence). The CDR3 is 13 amino acids. CDR3 sequence (DNA): TGTGCCAGTAGTATAGGGAGGCGGGACGAGCAGTACTTC. Encoded protein: CASSIGRRDEQYF.